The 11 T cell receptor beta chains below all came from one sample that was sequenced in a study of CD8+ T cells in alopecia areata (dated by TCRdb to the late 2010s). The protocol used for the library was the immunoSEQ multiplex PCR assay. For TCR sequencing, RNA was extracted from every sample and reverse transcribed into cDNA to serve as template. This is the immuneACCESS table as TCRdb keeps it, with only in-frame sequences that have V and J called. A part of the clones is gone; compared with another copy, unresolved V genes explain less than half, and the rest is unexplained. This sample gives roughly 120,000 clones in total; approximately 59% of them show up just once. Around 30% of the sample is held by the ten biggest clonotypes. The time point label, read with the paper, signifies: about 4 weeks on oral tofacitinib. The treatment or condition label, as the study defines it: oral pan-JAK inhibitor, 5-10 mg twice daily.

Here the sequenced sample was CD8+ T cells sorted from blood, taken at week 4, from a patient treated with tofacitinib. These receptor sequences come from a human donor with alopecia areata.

CDR3 in amino acids: CASSLGHGEQYF. The CDR3 DNA reads as TGTGCCAGCAGCTTGGGACACGGGGAGCAGTACTTC. J is TRBJ2-7 and V is TRBV7-9; possible D gene TRBD1, 6 bases. Trimming left V 3 bases short and J 7 bases short, with 10 bases between. The length of the CDR3 is 12 residues. From germline, CDR1 is SEHNR and CDR2 FQNEAQ (reference sequence).

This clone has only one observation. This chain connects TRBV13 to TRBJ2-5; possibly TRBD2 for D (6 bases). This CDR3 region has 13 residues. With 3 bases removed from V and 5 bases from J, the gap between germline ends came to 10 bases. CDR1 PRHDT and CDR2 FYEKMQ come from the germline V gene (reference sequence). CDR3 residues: CASSLGGAETQYF. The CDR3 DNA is TGTGCCAGCAGCTTGGGGGGTGCGGAGACCCAGTACTTC.

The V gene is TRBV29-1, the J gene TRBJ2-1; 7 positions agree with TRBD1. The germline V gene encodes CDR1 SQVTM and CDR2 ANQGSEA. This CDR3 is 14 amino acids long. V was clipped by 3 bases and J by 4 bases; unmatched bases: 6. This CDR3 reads CSVEYQQGYNEQFF. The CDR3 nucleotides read TGCAGCGTTGAGTACCAACAGGGGTACAATGAGCAGTTCTTC.

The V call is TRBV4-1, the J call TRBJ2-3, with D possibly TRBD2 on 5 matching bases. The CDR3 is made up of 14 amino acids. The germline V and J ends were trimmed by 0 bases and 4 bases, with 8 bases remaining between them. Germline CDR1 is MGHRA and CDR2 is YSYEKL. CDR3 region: CASSQDEGADTQYF. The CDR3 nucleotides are TGCGCCAGCAGCCAAGATGAGGGTGCAGATACGCAGTATTTT.

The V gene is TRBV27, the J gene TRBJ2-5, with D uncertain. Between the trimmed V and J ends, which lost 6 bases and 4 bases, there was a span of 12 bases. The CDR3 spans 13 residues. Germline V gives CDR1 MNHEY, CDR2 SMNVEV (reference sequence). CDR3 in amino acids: CASRRNLGETQYF. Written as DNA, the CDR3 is TGTGCCAGCAGACGTAACCTCGGAGAGACCCAGTACTTC.

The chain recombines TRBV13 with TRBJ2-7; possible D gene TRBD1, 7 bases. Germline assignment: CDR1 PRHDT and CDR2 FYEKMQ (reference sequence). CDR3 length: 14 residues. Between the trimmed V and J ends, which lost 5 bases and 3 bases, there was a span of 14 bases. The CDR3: CASSGQGEVYEQYF. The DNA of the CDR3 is TGTGCCAGCAGCGGGCAGGGGGAGGTCTACGAGCAGTACTTC. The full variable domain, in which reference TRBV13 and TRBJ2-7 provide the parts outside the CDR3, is AAGVIQSPRHLIKEKRETATLKCYPIPRHDTVYWYQQGPGQDPQFLISFYEKMQSDKGSIPDRFSAQQFSDYHSELNMSSLELGDSALYFCASSGQGEVYEQYFGPGTRLTVT.

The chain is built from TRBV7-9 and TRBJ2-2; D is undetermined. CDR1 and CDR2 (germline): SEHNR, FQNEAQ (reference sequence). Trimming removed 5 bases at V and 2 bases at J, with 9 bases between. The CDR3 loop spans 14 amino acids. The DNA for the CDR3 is TGTGCCAGCAGCCAAACAGAAAACACCGGGGAGCTGTTTTTT. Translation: CASSQTENTGELFF.

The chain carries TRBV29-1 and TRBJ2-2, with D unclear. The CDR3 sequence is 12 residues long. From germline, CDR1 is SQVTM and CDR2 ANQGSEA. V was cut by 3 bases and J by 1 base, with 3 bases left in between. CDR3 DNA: TGCAGCGTTGATTTGAACACCGGGGAGCTGTTTTTT. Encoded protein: CSVDLNTGELFF.

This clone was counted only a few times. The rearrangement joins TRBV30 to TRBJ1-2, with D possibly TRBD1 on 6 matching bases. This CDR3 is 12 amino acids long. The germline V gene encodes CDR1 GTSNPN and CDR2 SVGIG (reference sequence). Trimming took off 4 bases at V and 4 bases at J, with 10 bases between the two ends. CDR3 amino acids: CAWISGVYGYTF. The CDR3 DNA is TGTGCCTGGATTTCAGGGGTCTATGGCTACACCTTC.

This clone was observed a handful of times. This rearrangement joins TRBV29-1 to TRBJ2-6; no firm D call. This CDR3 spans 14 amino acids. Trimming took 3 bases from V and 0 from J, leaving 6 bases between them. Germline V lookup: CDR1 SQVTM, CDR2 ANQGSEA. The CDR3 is CSVEAYSGANVLTF. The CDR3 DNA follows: TGCAGCGTTGAGGCGTACTCTGGGGCCAACGTCCTGACTTTC.

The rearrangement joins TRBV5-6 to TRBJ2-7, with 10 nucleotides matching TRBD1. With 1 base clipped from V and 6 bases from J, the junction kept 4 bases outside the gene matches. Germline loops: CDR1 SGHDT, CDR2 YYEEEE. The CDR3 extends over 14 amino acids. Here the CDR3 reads CASSLWGTGVEQYF. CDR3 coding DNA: TGTGCCAGCAGCTTGTGGGGGACAGGGGTCGAGCAGTACTTC.